This passage covers 9 T cell receptor beta chains from one sample sequenced in a study of blood T cell repertoires in COVID-19. Sequencing used immunoSEQ multiplex PCR; TCRdb keeps in-frame clones, though not all of them. The sample consists of fewer than 150,000 clones, around 87% of them appearing once. The sample taken for sequencing was peripheral blood. The receptors originated from an older woman with acute or convalescent COVID-19.

The chain has TRBV5-5 and TRBJ2-7; 10 bases are a match to TRBD2. Germline V gives CDR1 SGHKS, CDR2 YYEKEE (reference sequence). This CDR3 has 14 amino acids. J was trimmed by 1 base and V by 3 bases; bases with no gene match: 1. CDR3 protein: CASSWTSGSYEQYV. CDR3 in DNA: TGTGCCAGCAGCTGGACTAGCGGATCCTACGAGCAGTACGTC.

The chain uses TRBV2 and TRBJ2-7; TRBD1 matches at 7 bases. Germline CDR1 reads SNHLY; CDR2 reads FYNNEI. Unmatched junction bases numbered 6, after V lost 2 bases and J lost 2 bases. This CDR3 contains 15 residues. The CDR3 region has the DNA TGTGCCAGCAGTGAACAAGGGACAGCAACCTACGAGCAGTACTTC. Amino acid sequence: CASSEQGTATYEQYF.

J is TRBJ2-1 and V is TRBV28; 8 bases match TRBD2. J gave up 0 bases and V 2 bases, and 3 bases lay outside the gene matches. This CDR3 is built from 16 residues. Germline values: CDR1 MDHEN, CDR2 SYDVKM. The CDR3 DNA follows: TGTGCCAGCAGTTTAACGGCGGGAGGCTCCTACAATGAGCAGTTCTTC. Translating it yields CASSLTAGGSYNEQFF.

V is TRBV30 and J is TRBJ1-3; TRBD1 matches at 7 bases. Germline assignment: CDR1 GTSNPN and CDR2 SVGIG (reference sequence). This CDR3 is 14 amino acids long. The V and J ends lost 2 bases and 4 bases, in that order; junction bases with no gene match: 5. The CDR3 DNA is TGTGCCTGGAGTTTGCCAGGGGGAGGAAACACCATATATTTT. It translates to CAWSLPGGGNTIYF.

The rearrangement links TRBV24-1 to TRBJ1-1, with a weak D call TRBD1 (5 bases). This CDR3 is built from 15 residues. CDR1 and CDR2 from the germline V gene are KGHDR and SFDVKD. V lost 3 bases and J lost 1, with 11 bases in between. CDR3 DNA sequence: TGTGCCACCAGTGATGGGAGGGGAGAGAACACTGAAGCTTTCTTT. Amino acids: CATSDGRGENTEAFF.

The rearrangement joins TRBV13 to TRBJ2-1; 9 bases match TRBD2. The germline gives CDR1 PRHDT, CDR2 FYEKMQ (reference sequence). V lost 5 bases to trimming and J lost 6 bases; unmatched junction nucleotides: 8. CDR3 length equals 15 residues. CDR3 in DNA: TGTGCCAGCAGCCCGCGGACTAGCGTGGGCAATGAGCAGTTCTTC. It specifies CASSPRTSVGNEQFF.

The V call is TRBV7-9, the J call TRBJ2-7; 8 nucleotides match TRBD2. Germline lookup yields CDR1 SEHNR and CDR2 FQNEAQ (reference sequence). The CDR3 totals 14 residues. V dropped 2 bases and J dropped 3; count of bases not matched to a gene: 3. The CDR3 protein is CASSLSGTSYEQYF. Written as DNA, the CDR3 is TGTGCCAGCAGCTTATCCGGGACTAGCTACGAGCAGTACTTC.

V usage is TRBV11-2 and J usage is TRBJ2-1, with TRBD2 identical over 7 bases. The CDR3 totals 15 residues. Germline V gene lookup returns CDR1 SGHAT and CDR2 FQNNGV. Trimming removed 5 bases from V and 4 bases from J; junction bases left unmatched: 8. Here the CDR3 reads CASSPWERGYNEQFF. The CDR3 nucleotides read TGTGCCAGCAGCCCCTGGGAGCGGGGTTACAATGAGCAGTTCTTC.

This clone was seen once. This chain uses TRBV19 with TRBJ1-1; 9 bases match TRBD1. The CDR3 contains 16 residues. Germline lookup yields CDR1 LNHDA and CDR2 SQIVND (reference sequence). Germline trimming cut 4 bases from V and 0 bases from J; bases unmatched to any gene: 6. The CDR3 DNA follows: TGTGCCAGTAGTAGGGGGACAGGGACGATGAACACTGAAGCTTTCTTT. It codes for CASSRGTGTMNTEAFF.